What follows describes a single T cell receptor (beta chain). Its antigen is still unknown. The data derive from a study of cytomegalovirus exposure and HLA in healthy donors (dated by TCRdb to the late 2010s). Describing the broader study: According to an earlier analysis of around 600 of the donors, some 170 million T cells yielded 117 million unique TCR beta sequences and 276 Gb of sequence data. An early release that covered roughly 600 HLA-typed donors contained about 300 gigabases of sequencing data and tens of millions of unique TCR sequences. The genetic ancestry cluster associated with self-reported Caucasian donors included over 80% of the 350 to 500 genotyped donors. The study aimed to test whether cataloging public T cell receptors could reveal signatures of past pathogen exposure. The study used immunosequencing to profile the T cell repertoires of 666 subjects and linked those repertoires to cytomegalovirus serostatus. Besides the first cohort of roughly 700 subjects, a separate validation cohort made up of 95 to 150 different subjects was used. To predict cytomegalovirus infection status, the study brought together high-throughput TCR immunosequencing, statistical association of individual TCRs with disease status, and machine learning. To study patterns of TCR occurrence, a later analysis re-analyzed previously published TCR beta repertoires from 500 to 850 donors and added high-resolution HLA genotyping. In the later analysis, no new phenotypic data were used to find candidate immune exposures; instead, reliance was placed on TCR beta sequences and their occurrence across donors. An earlier analysis of 587 of the donors applied high-throughput TCR beta sequencing to assess whether each TCR beta V gene segment acted as functional or pseudogenic. Donor age, sex, ethnicity and CMV serostatus were compiled alongside the repertoire data. Genome-wide SNP genotypes for about three fifths of the 666 donors were used in a later genetic analysis, which treated that subset as a discovery cohort. Every discovery cohort repertoire had been produced on one sequencing platform. Class I and class II HLA loci were covered by the typing at four-digit resolution. Typing coverage varied by locus: roughly 620-630 donors for A, B, C, DRB1 and DQB1; approximately 500 for DQA1; 606 for DPA1; more than 450 for DPB1. Because of strong linkage in the cohort, roughly 5 DR-DQ haplotypes were treated as single units for association and clustering. Among several hundred genotyped donors of the cohort, an average of approximately 220,000 unique TCR beta nucleotide sequences was sequenced per donor, of which about 19% were non-productive.

The cohort comprised around 700 healthy bone marrow donors. All cohort members were sampled while nominally healthy, although unrecorded immune exposures were likely present. The donor tested CMV seronegative, placing the donor among the 350 or so seronegative members of the cohort. Every donor gave a peripheral blood sample, and the peripheral blood mononuclear cells from that sample were used for TCR beta sequencing. The Qiagen DNeasy Blood Extraction Kit was used to extract genomic DNA from the blood cell samples. The library was obtained by the immunoSEQ multiplex PCR assay. A mixture of 60 forward primers for TCR Vbeta segments and 13 reverse primers for TCR Jbeta segments was used in the multiplex PCR. The CDR3 region of rearranged TCR beta genes was amplified from genomic DNA with a multiplex PCR assay. The amplified TCR beta libraries were sequenced on the Illumina HiSeq System as 87-base-pair reads. For the original study's pipeline: Across the roughly 640 repertoires, a later analysis counted around 80 million unique TCR beta chains, roughly 11 million of which were shared by at least two donors. A nearest-neighbor algorithm error-corrected the raw reads and collapsed the reads into unique sequences, merging closely related sequences to remove PCR and sequencing errors. CDR3 sequences were aligned to IMGT reference sequences to assign V, D and J gene segments. For a sequence to be retained, a match of at least six nucleotides to both a V gene segment and a J gene segment was required. A rearrangement was called productive if the CDR3 had no stop codons and remained in frame with V and J, and every other rearrangement was called non-productive. Following IMGT convention, CDR3 was defined as the stretch from the second conserved V-encoded cysteine up to the conserved J-encoded phenylalanine. The earlier analysis of about 610 of the donors excluded sequences that lacked an unambiguous match to a single V gene segment. An earlier analysis of several hundred of the donors called V segments functional above 56.7% productive rearrangements and segregating when the between-donor standard deviation exceeded 5%. A statistical classification framework was built to diagnose cytomegalovirus status from the catalog of TCR beta chain sequences. A later analysis assigned V and J genes by comparing TCR nucleotide sequences with IMGT/GENE-DB human TR gene sequences. In a later analysis, CDR3 sequences and most-parsimonious VDJ recombination scenarios were assigned using the TCRdist pipeline. A later analysis defined each TCR beta chain by its CDR3 amino acid sequence plus V-gene family, and excluded reads lacking a unique V-gene family. In a later analysis, several hundred highly shared, low-generation-probability nucleotide sequences were removed to address suspected cross-contamination and a sequencing artifact. A later analysis calculated a clonal expansion index for each public chain from normalized within-repertoire ranks of inferred template counts. Generation probabilities in a later analysis came from a VDJ recombination model fitted to out-of-frame rearrangements, and those results were checked against IGoR. A later analysis scored TCR-TCR, TCR-HLA and TCR-CMV co-occurrence with hypergeometric tests, applying a repertoire-size bias correction to TCR pairs. False discovery rates were estimated in a later analysis by permuting HLA or CMV assignments 20 times. In a later analysis, co-occurring TCRs were grouped using DBSCAN, and TCRdist sequence similarity was added for clustering within HLA-allele-positive subsets. Co-occurrence clustering excluded repertoires with fewer than 30,000 or more than 120,000 public chains, plus five with anomalous nucleotide sharing. The table comes from immuneACCESS by way of TCRdb, which keeps in-frame sequences with V and J called. Part of the clones is missing from these tables; in studies checked, under half for an unresolved V gene and the rest for unknown reasons. V and J calls and clone size come straight from that table; D and trimming were deduced from the DNA. The sample's own table lists 150,000 to 200,000 clones. Approximately 2.3% of the sample is held by the ten biggest clonotypes.

General conclusions and limits of the study: A later analysis associated about 17,000 TCR beta sequences with specific HLA alleles at a false discovery rate of 0.05. This cohort had only TCR beta chains sequenced, and the lack of alpha or paired-chain data limited which features could be detected. A few of the identified cytomegalovirus-associated TCR beta chains were confirmed in vitro to be specific for cytomegalovirus antigens. Cytomegalovirus status was reported to be diagnosed by the classifier with high specificity and sensitivity in both the original and validation cohorts. Immune exposure information for the cohort was limited to CMV serostatus. A later analysis found that HLA-associated TCR beta chains were more clonally expanded and had lower generation probabilities than equally common non-associated chains. In a later genetic analysis, fewer N-insertions in productive TCRs were reported among donors in an Asian-associated ancestry cluster than the approximately 670-donor mean. In a later analysis, the rate of TCR association differed among HLA loci, with DRB1 alleles having the most associated TCRs and HLA-C alleles having the fewest. A further reported finding was that TCR beta sequences accurately predicted the HLA-A and HLA-B alleles for most subjects in the first cohort. Sequencing depth was assumed to be roughly uniform across donors in the presence/absence analyses, though that assumption may not hold. According to a later analysis, parvovirus B19, influenza, CMV and Epstein-Barr virus appeared linked to several top co-occurrence clusters. An earlier analysis of approximately 600 of the donors showed that most TCR beta V segments appeared in productive rearrangements either about 87% or about 30% of the time, which broadly matched IMGT annotations. An association between a missense DCLRE1C variant and V-gene and J-gene trimming of TCR beta chains was found in a later genetic analysis and replicated in an independent cohort. Because counts were too low, fewer than 20 rarely observed V segments, including chromosome 9 orphons, were excluded from the earlier analysis of some 590 of the donors. Most TCR sequences were observed very rarely across donors, whereas some public TCRs were present in many individuals. Some IMGT-functional V segments, including TRBV6-2 and TRBV6-3, could not be distinguished by the 87-base-pair reads and were therefore excluded. The sequencing pipeline was judged likely to have produced a cluster of highly shared sequence variants as a technical artifact. The authors suggested that the approach could potentially be extended to other disease states and immunological phenotypes. Linkage disequilibrium might explain the correlated functional status among segregating V segments, but an unknown experimental factor could not be ruled out. The study listed 150 to 200 TCR beta chains as associated with cytomegalovirus. Assigning TCR associations to individual alleles was difficult when HLA alleles, especially DR and DQ, strongly co-occurred. A later analysis found that most CMV-associated TCR beta chains appeared HLA-restricted, with HLA associations seemingly driven largely by CMV exposure. Because some donors lacked HLA typing at each locus, the association tests relied only on the typed subset.

CDR1 and CDR2 (ENHRY, SYGVKD) derive from the germline V gene. The cysteine opens and the phenylalanine closes a CDR3 of 12 amino acids. Only CDR3 DNA remains: 36 bases, in frame from the first base. At the junction V is shortened by 10 bases and J by 3 bases, with 12 bases in between. The specimen was PBMCs. Here the chain combines TRBV10-3 and TRBJ1-1, and the D gene may be TRBD1, 6 bases matching. The TCR sequence derives from a young man in good health and CMV-seronegative. Here is the DNA: TGTGCCACAAACAGGGCGGACACTGAAGCTTTCTTT. It translates as CATNRADTEAFF.